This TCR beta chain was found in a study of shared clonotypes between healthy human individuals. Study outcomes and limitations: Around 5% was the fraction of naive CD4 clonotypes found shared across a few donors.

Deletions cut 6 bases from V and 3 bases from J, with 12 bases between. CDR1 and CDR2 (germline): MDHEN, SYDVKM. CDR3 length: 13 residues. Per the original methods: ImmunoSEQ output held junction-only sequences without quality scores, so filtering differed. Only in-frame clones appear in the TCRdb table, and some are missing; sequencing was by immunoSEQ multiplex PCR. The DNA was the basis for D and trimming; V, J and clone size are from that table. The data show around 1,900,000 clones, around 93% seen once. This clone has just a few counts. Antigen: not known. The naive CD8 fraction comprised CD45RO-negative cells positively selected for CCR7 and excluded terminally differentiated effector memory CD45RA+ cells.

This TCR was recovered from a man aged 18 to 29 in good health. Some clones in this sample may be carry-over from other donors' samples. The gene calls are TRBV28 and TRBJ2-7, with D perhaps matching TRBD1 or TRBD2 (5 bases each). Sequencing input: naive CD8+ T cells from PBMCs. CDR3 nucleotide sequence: TGTGCCAGCAGAGGGACGACGGACTACGAGCAGTACTTC. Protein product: CASRGTTDYEQYF.